This T cell receptor (beta chain) was found in a study of identifying expanded T cells in peripheral blood. Collection occurred without any documented infections or immune events in donors. Profiled with immunoSEQ multiplex PCR; TCRdb holds only in-frame clones, not every one. Among about 78,000 clones, 88% were seen once, and the ten largest hold roughly 19%. Germline CDR1 reads LGHNA; CDR2 reads YSLEER. The V end lost 2 bases, the J end lost 0 bases, and 7 bases lay between the germline ends. The CDR3 length is 14 residues. This TCR was recovered from a person between 18 and 75 years old in good health. Input material: blood. This sequence joins TRBV4-3 and TRBJ1-1; D is undetermined. CDR3 in DNA: TGCGCCAGCAGCCAAAGATACATGAACACTGAAGCTTTCTTT. It codes for CASSQRYMNTEAFF.